The 8 T cell receptor beta chains below all came from one sample that was sequenced in a study of blood T cell repertoires in COVID-19. The method was immunoSEQ multiplex PCR; TCRdb's version includes in-frame clones alone and lacks a portion of them. The repertoire has a few hundred thousand clones, 80% to 90% of them found once; the top ten carry about 10%. Input material: PBMCs or T cells enriched from blood (not recorded which). All receptors come from a woman between 18 and 29 years old who had recovered from COVID-19.

The CDR3 bases are TGTGCCAGCACACAGGGGGCGGGTAATTCACCCCTCCACTTT. Translating gives CASTQGAGNSPLHF. The V and J genes are TRBV27 and TRBJ1-6; 9 positions match TRBD1. CDR1 and CDR2 (germline): MNHEY, SMNVEV (reference sequence). This CDR3 region has 14 residues. Trimming took 7 bases from V and 6 from J; bases not matched to a gene: 4.

The chain has TRBV9 and TRBJ2-5; 9 bases map to TRBD2. CDR1 is SGDLS and CDR2 is YYNGEE in the germline V gene. The CDR3 has 15 amino acids. V lost 4 bases and J lost 5; bases outside the gene matches: 9. CDR3 in DNA: TGTGCCAGCAGCACCCGCGGGGGGGAAGAGGAGACCCAGTACTTC. Protein product: CASSTRGGEEETQYF.

As for this clone: Sequence at one end of the junction differs from germline and may be a read error. This sequence joins TRBV3-1 (or the pseudogene TRBV3-2) and TRBJ1-2, with TRBD1 matching over 9 bases. Germline CDR1 and CDR2: LGHDT and YNNKEL (reference sequence). The CDR3 length is 18 residues. The DNA of the CDR3 is TGTGCCAGCAGACAAGAAGGTATTTGGGACAGGGTGAACTATGGCTACACCTTC. It is translated as CASRQEGIWDRVNYGYTF.

This chain links TRBV29-1 with TRBJ1-3; tentatively, D is TRBD1 (5 bases). Germline V gives CDR1 SQVTM, CDR2 ANQGSEA. CDR3 size: 11 residues. DNA of the CDR3: TGCTACCAGGGATCTGGAAACACCATATATTTT. This sequence encodes CYQGSGNTIYF.

The rearrangement links TRBV13 to TRBJ2-3; D is unresolved. Germline V gives CDR1 PRHDT, CDR2 FYEKMQ (reference sequence). The CDR3 contains 11 residues. With 5 bases removed from V and 5 bases from J, the gap between germline ends came to 5 bases. CDR3 sequence reads: CASSGGDTQYF. CDR3 in DNA: TGTGCCAGCAGCGGCGGAGATACGCAGTATTTT.

V is TRBV18 and J is TRBJ2-2; 12 bases line up with TRBD1. Germline V gene lookup returns CDR1 KGHSH and CDR2 LQKENI. The CDR3 runs to 17 residues. J gave up 4 bases and V 5 bases, and 8 bases lay outside the gene matches. The CDR3 nucleotides are TGTGCCAGCTCAAGAACCGGGACAGGGGGCAGCACCGGGGAGCTGTTTTTT. It codes for CASSRTGTGGSTGELFF.

The chain uses TRBV20-1 and TRBJ1-5, with D maybe TRBD1 (6 bases). Germline loops: CDR1 DFQATT, CDR2 SNEGSKA (reference sequence). Trimming pared 8 bases from V and 2 bases from J, leaving 7 bases between. The CDR3 loop spans 11 amino acids. The CDR3 DNA reads TGCAGTCGACAGGGCAATCAGCCCCAGCATTTT. It encodes CSRQGNQPQHF.

V is TRBV27 and J is TRBJ1-1, with 7 nucleotides matching TRBD1. J was trimmed by 1 base and V by 3 bases; bases with no gene match: 5. Germline CDR1 MNHEY, CDR2 SMNVEV (reference sequence). This CDR3 contains 15 residues. The CDR3 loop reads CASSFRGSRNTEAFF. The CDR3 nucleotides read TGTGCCAGCAGTTTCAGGGGGTCGAGGAACACTGAAGCTTTCTTT.